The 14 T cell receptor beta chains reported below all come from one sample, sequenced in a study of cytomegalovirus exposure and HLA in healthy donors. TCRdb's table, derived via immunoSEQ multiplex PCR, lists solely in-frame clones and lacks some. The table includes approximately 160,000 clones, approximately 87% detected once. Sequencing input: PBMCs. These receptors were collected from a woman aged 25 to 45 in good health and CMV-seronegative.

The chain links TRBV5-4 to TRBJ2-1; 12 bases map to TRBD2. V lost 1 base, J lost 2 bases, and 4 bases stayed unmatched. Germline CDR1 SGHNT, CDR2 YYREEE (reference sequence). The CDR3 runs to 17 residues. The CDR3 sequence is CASSLLLAGGTYNEQFF. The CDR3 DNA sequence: TGTGCCAGCAGCTTGTTGCTAGCGGGAGGGACCTACAATGAGCAGTTCTTC.

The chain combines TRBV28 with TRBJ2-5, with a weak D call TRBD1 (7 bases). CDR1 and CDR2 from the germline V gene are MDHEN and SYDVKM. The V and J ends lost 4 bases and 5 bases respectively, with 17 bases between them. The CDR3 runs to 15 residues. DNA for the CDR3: TGTGCCAGCAGTTCCGCGACAGGGAGGCAGGAGACCCAGTACTTC. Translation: CASSSATGRQETQYF.

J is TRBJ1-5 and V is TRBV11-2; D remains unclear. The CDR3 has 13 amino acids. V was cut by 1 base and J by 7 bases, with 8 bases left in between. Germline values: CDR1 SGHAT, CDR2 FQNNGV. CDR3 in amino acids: CASSLAHEQPQHF. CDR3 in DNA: TGTGCCAGCAGCTTAGCACATGAACAGCCCCAGCATTTT.

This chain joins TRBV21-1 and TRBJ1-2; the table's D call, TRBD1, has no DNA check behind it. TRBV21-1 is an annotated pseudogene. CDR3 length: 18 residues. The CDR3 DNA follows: TGTGCCAGCAGCACCCGGACAGACGTTGGCCCGCTCGGGGATGGCTACACCTTC. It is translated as CASSTRTDVGPLGDGYTF.

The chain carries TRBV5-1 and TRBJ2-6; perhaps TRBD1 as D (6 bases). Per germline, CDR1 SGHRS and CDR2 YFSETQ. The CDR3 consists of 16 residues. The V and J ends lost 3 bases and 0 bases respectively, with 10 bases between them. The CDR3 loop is CASSWTDNSGANVLTF. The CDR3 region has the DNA TGCGCCAGCAGCTGGACAGACAACTCTGGGGCCAACGTCCTGACTTTC.

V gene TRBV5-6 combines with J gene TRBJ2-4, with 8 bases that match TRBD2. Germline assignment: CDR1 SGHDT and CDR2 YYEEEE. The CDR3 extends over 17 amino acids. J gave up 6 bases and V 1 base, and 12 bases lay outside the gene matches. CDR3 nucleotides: TGTGCCAGCAGCTTGATGGCGCTAGCGGGCGGGGGAAACATTCAGTACTTC. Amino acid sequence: CASSLMALAGGGNIQYF.

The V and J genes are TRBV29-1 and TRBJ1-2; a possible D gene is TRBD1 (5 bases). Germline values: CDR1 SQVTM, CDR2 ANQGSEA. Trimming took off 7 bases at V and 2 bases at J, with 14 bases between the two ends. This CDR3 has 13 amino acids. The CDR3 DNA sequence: TGCAGCGCCCGGACGACAGAGAACTATGGCTACACCTTC. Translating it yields CSARTTENYGYTF. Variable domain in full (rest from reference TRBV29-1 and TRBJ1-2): SAVISQKPSRDICQRGTSLTIQCQVDSQVTMMFWYRQQPGQSLTLIATANQGSEATYESGFVIDKFPISRPNLTFSTLTVSNMSPEDSSIYLCSARTTENYGYTFGSGTRLTVV.

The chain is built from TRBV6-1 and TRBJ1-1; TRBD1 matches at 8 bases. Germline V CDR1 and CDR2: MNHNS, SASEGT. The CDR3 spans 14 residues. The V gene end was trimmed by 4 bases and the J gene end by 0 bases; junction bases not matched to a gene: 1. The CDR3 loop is CASSGQGMNTEAFF. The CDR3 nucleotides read TGTGCCAGCAGTGGACAGGGGATGAACACTGAAGCTTTCTTT.

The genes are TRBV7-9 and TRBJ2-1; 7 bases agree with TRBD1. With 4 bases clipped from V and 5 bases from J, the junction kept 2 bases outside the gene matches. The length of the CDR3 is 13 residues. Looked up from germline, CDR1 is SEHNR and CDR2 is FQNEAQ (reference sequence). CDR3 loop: CASSWDSDNEQFF. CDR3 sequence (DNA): TGTGCCAGCAGCTGGGACAGCGACAATGAGCAGTTCTTC. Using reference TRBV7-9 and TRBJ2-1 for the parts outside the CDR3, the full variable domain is DTGVSQNPRHKITKRGQNVTFRCDPISEHNRLYWYRQTLGQGPEFLTYFQNEAQLEKSRLLSDRFSAERPKGSFSTLEIQRTEQGDSAMYLCASSWDSDNEQFFGPGTRLTVL.

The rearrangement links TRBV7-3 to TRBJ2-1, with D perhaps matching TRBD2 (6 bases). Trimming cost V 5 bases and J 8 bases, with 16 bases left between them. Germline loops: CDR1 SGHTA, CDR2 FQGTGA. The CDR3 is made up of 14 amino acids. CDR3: CASSNRDFGDEQFF. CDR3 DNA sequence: TGTGCCAGCAGCAACCGGGACTTTGGGGATGAGCAGTTCTTC.

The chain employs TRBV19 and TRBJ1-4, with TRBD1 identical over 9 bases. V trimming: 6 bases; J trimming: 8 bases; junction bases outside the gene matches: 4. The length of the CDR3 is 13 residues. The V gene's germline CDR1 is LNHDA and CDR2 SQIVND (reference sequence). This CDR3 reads CASRRQGEEKLFF. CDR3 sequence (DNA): TGTGCCAGTAGGAGACAGGGGGAGGAAAAACTGTTTTTT.

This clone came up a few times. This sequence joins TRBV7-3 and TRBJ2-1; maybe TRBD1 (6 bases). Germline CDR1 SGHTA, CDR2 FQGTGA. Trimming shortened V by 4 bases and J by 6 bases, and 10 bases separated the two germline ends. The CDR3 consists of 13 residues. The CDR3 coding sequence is TGTGCCAGCAGCTCACTGACAGGCAATGAGCAGTTCTTC. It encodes CASSSLTGNEQFF.

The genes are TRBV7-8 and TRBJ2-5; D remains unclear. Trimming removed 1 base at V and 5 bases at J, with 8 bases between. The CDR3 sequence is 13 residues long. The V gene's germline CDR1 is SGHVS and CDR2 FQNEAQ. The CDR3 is CASSLVGAETQYF. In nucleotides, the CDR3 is TGTGCCAGCAGCTTAGTCGGCGCGGAGACCCAGTACTTC.

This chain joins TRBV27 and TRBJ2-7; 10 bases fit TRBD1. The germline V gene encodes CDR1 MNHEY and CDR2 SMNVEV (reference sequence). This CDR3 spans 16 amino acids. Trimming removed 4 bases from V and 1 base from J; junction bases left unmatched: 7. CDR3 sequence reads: CASSYSGTGVSYEQYF. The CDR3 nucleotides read TGTGCCAGCAGTTATTCCGGGACAGGGGTTTCCTACGAGCAGTACTTC.